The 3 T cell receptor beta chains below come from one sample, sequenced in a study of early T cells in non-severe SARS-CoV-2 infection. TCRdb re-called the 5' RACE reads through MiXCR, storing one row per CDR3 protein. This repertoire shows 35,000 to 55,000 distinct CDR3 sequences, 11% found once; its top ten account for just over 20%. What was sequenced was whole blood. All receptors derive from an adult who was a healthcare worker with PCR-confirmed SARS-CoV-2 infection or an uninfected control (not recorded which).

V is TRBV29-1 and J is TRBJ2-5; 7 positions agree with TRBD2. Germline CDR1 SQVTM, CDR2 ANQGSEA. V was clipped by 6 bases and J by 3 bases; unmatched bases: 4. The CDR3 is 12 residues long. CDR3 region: CSVGLVEETQYF. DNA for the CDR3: TGCAGCGTCGGACTAGTAGAAGAGACCCAGTACTTC.

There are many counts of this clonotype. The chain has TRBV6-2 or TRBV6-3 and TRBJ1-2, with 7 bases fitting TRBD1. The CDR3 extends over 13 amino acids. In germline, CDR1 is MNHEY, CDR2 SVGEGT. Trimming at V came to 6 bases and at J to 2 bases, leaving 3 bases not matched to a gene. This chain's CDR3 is CASSPTGNYGYTF. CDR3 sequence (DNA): TGTGCCAGCAGCCCGACAGGGAACTATGGCTACACCTTC.

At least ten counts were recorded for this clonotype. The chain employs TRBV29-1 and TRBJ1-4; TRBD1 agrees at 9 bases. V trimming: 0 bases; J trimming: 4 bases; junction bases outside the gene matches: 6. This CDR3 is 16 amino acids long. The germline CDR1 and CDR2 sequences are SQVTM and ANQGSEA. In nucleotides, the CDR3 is TGCAGCGTTGAAGACGGTCAGACAGGGGGTAATGAAAAACTGTTTTTT. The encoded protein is CSVEDGQTGGNEKLFF.